A selection of T cell receptor beta chains follows, all from one sample in a study of T cell repertoires in cytomegalovirus infection. One entry per CDR3 protein, called by TCRdb with MiXCR from the reads. The top ten clones hold around a sixth of a sample with roughly 730,000 distinct CDR3 sequences, approximately 33% of them seen once. Their cognate antigens are unknown. The source material was cultured PBMCs, sampled from culture after CMV antigen stimulation. The receptors originated from a human donor in good health (CMV status not recorded). Some clones in this sample may be carry-over from other donors' samples. Each CDR3 is given with its conserved first and last residue. D genes are given only for firm matches. Not every row has a clone size; where given, it reads once, few, many or a size class.

clone_size,d_call,j_call,v_call,cdr3_aa,cdr3_nt
few,.,TRBJ1-4,TRBV5-4,CASSLMGGEKLFF,TGTGCCAGCAGCTTGATGGGTGGTGAAAAACTGTTTTTT
.,.,TRBJ2-3,TRBV10-3,CAISEGHSTDTQYF,TGTGCCATCAGTGAGGGACACAGCACAGATACGCAGTATTTT
few,.,TRBJ2-3,TRBV12-3/TRBV12-4,CASSSAGITQYF,TGTGCCAGCAGTTCCGCCGGAATTACGCAGTATTTT
.,.,TRBJ1-3,TRBV7-7,CASAPGYPLDTIYF,TGTGCCAGCGCCCCCGGGTATCCTCTCGACACCATATATTTT
few,.,TRBJ2-2,TRBV7-9,CASSFTGVNTGELFF,TGTGCCAGCAGCTTCACGGGGGTGAACACCGGGGAGCTGTTTTTT
many,TRBD1,TRBJ2-1,TRBV12-3/TRBV12-4,CASSLGPGRGLDEQFF,TGTGCCAGCAGTTTGGGCCCTGGCAGGGGGCTAGATGAGCAGTTCTTC
.,TRBD2,TRBJ2-7,TRBV20-1,CSARRASGSSYEQYF,TGCAGTGCTAGACGGGCTAGCGGAAGCTCCTACGAGCAGTACTTC
few,.,TRBJ2-7,TRBV4-1,CASSSPTEEQYF,TGCGCCAGCAGCTCCCCGACAGAAGAGCAGTACTTC
.,.,TRBJ1-4,TRBV28,CASSLRYATNEKLFF,TGTGCCAGCAGCCTCCGGTACGCAACTAATGAAAAACTGTTTTTT
once,TRBD2,TRBJ2-3,TRBV6-1,CASSTRTPTPLAGGQGVTQYF,TGTGCCAGCAGTACCCGGACTCCCACACCACTAGCGGGGGGGCAAGGGGTTACGCAGTATTTT
.,.,TRBJ2-3,TRBV11-2,CASSLGYTRTDTQYF,TGTGCCAGCAGCTTAGGATACACTCGCACAGATACGCAGTATTTT
.,.,TRBJ2-1,TRBV6-5,CASSYLGREQFF,TGTGCCAGCAGTTACTTAGGTAGGGAGCAGTTCTTC
few,TRBD1,TRBJ2-7,TRBV6-1,CASSEPGQGSYEQYF,TGTGCCAGCAGTGAACCGGGACAGGGGTCCTACGAGCAGTACTTC
.,TRBD1,TRBJ2-1,TRBV7-2,CASSPQTGLLPSSYNEQFF,TGTGCCAGCAGCCCCCAGACAGGGTTACTACCAAGCTCCTACAATGAGCAGTTCTTC
few,.,TRBJ2-2,TRBV27,CASSLRAATGELFF,TGTGCCAGCAGTTTAAGGGCGGCGACCGGGGAGCTGTTTTTT
few,TRBD2,TRBJ2-7,TRBV7-2,CASSLWREKGEQYF,TGTGCCAGCAGCTTGTGGCGGGAGAAGGGCGAGCAGTACTTC
.,.,TRBJ1-6,TRBV7-9,CASSVDSVTSPLHF,TGTGCCAGCAGTGTGGACAGCGTGACTTCACCCCTCCACTTT
.,.,TRBJ1-1,TRBV18,CASSPVAGNTEAFF,TGTGCCAGCTCACCGGTTGCGGGAAACACTGAAGCTTTCTTT
.,.,TRBJ2-5,TRBV12-3/TRBV12-4,CASSRDLGETQYF,TGTGCCAGCAGTCGTGACTTGGGAGAGACCCAGTACTTC
.,.,TRBJ1-6,TRBV25-1,CASSGGQHYNSPLHF,TGTGCCAGCAGTGGAGGGCAGCACTATAATTCACCCCTCCACTTT
.,.,TRBJ2-1,TRBV10-2,CASRETGYVTEQFF,TGCGCCAGCAGAGAGACCGGGTATGTCACTGAGCAGTTCTTC
.,TRBD2,TRBJ2-3,TRBV13,CASRVSGSRGTQYF,TGTGCCAGCAGAGTTAGCGGGAGCCGGGGGACGCAGTATTTT
.,.,TRBJ2-7,TRBV19,CASSRADLSYEQYF,TGTGCCAGTAGTAGGGCAGATCTCTCCTACGAGCAGTACTTC
.,.,TRBJ1-1,TRBV5-3,CASSILQGAEAFF,TGTGCCAGCAGCATACTACAGGGTGCTGAAGCTTTCTTT
.,.,TRBJ1-5,TRBV7-2,CASSLFRSNQPQHF,TGTGCCAGCAGCTTATTCAGGAGCAATCAGCCCCAGCATTTT
.,.,TRBJ2-7,TRBV7-8,CASSGRGTVLYEQYF,TGTGCCAGCAGCGGCCGCGGGACAGTACTTTACGAGCAGTACTTC
.,.,TRBJ2-2,TRBV6-5,CASSSEPWQVFF,TGTGCCAGCAGTTCGGAGCCCTGGCAAGTGTTTTTT
many,TRBD2,TRBJ2-3,TRBV7-8,CASSFRVAGGADTQYF,TGTGCCAGCAGCTTCCGGGTTGCGGGAGGGGCAGATACGCAGTATTTT
few,.,TRBJ1-3,TRBV7-2,CASSLKTGSSGNTIYF,TGTGCCAGCAGCTTAAAGACAGGCAGCTCTGGAAACACCATATATTTT
few,.,TRBJ1-1,TRBV2,CASSTREGTEAFF,TGTGCCAGCAGTACCCGCGAGGGGACTGAAGCTTTCTTT
.,TRBD2,TRBJ2-1,TRBV7-2,CASSPFPGGGEQFF,TGTGCCAGCAGCCCGTTCCCGGGGGGAGGTGAGCAGTTCTTC
many,.,TRBJ1-2,TRBV7-2,CASSLSGAGAGYTF,TGTGCCAGCAGCTTATCGGGGGCCGGGGCTGGCTACACCTTC
many,TRBD1,TRBJ1-2,TRBV2,CASHRDSNYGYTF,TGTGCCAGCCACAGGGACAGTAACTATGGCTACACCTTC
.,.,TRBJ1-1,TRBV6-2/TRBV6-3,CASRPQTGHPEAFF,TGTGCCAGCAGGCCTCAGACGGGACACCCTGAAGCTTTCTTT
many,.,TRBJ1-3,TRBV7-2,CASRFSRSGNTIYF,TGTGCCAGCAGATTTAGTAGATCAGGAAACACCATATATTTT
.,.,TRBJ1-1,TRBV20-1,CSALQGGRLNTEAFF,TGCAGTGCCCTCCAAGGGGGGAGATTGAACACTGAAGCTTTCTTT
.,TRBD2,TRBJ2-1,TRBV20-1,CSARDVLAGGLSWNNEQFF,TGCAGTGCTAGAGATGTATTAGCGGGGGGGCTTAGTTGGAACAATGAGCAGTTCTTC
.,.,TRBJ2-3,TRBV4-1,CASSQTPVGTDTQYF,TGCGCCAGCAGCCAAACACCCGTCGGCACAGATACGCAGTATTTT
.,.,TRBJ1-2,TRBV6-2/TRBV6-3,CASGDDAYGYTF,TGTGCCAGCGGGGATGACGCCTATGGCTACACCTTC
few,TRBD2,TRBJ2-2,TRBV10-3,CAISESFRGRRAGELFF,TGTGCCATCAGTGAGTCGTTCCGCGGGAGACGCGCCGGGGAGCTGTTTTTT